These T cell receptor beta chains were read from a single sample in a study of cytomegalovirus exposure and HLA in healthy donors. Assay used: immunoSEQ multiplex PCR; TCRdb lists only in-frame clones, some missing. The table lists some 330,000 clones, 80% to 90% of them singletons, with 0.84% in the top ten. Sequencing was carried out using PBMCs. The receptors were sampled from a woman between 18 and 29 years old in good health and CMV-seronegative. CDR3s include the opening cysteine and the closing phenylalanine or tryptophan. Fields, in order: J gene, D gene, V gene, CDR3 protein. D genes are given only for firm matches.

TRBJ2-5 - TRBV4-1 CASSRGSEETQYF
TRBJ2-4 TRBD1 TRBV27 CASSLSDRVKNIQYF
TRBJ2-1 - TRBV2 CASSEPQGIPYNEQFF
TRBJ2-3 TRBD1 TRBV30 CAWSADRAADTQYF
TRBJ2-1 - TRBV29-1 CSVFIQGAKGQFF
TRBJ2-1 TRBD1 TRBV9 CASSSPGQGVDEQFF
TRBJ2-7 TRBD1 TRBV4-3 CASSQGTGVYEQYF
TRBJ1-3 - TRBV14 CASSQVARANTIYF
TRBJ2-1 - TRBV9 CASSMNPQSPHEQFF
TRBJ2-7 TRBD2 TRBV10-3 CAISESSGVTYEQYF
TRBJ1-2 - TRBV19 CASSNPPTGIYGYTF
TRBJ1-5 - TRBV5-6 CASSSRGGSQPQHF
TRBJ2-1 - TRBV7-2 CASSKGLPPPNEQFF
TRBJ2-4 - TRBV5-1 CASSLEVRGASDIQYF
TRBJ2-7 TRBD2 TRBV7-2 CASSLASASGRIIDEQYF
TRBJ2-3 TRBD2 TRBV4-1 CASSQAWVGFGGLAYDTQYF
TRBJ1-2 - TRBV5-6 CASSGSQGYYGYTF
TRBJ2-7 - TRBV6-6 CASSYFLADEQYF
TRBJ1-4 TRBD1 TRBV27 CASSFMTGGGEKLFF
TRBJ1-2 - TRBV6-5 CASSYAGYGYTF
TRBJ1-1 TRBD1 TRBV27 CASSSLGTANTEAFF
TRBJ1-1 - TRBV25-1 CASREAYTEAFF
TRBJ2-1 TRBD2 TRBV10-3 CAIKGGSIYNEQFF
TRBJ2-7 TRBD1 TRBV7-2 CASSLGGQSAYEQYF
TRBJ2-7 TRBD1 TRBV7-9 CASSRTPGGAGPYEQYF
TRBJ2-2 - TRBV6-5 CASSYSPGNTGELFF
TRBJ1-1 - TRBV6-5 CASTMSGGTGTEAFF
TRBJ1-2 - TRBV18 CASSPSQVDVGYTF
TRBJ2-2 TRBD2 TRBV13 CASSLDGLAGGANTGELFF
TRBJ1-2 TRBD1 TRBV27 CASNLVIDRGRHGYTF
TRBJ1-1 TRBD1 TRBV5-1 CASSSRSDRGNTEAFF
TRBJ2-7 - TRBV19 CASSNRGLVDGEQYF
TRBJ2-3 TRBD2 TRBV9 CASSVGLAGGPDTQYF
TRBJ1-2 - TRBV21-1 CASSKGDPPAGTNYGYTF
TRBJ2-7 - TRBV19 CASSMGRGPYEQYF
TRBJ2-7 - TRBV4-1 CASSQGPDTYEQYF
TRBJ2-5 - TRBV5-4 CASSLVGGETQYF
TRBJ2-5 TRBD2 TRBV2 CASSLLAGNAPQETQYF
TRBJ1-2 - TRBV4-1 CASSLREGDYGYTF
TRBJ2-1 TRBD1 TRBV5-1 CASSPTQGATNNEQFF
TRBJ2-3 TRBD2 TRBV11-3 CASSQLAGGPDTQYF
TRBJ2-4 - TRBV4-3 CASSQEGEVTLKNIQYF
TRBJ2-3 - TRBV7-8 CASSLGAPWQSDTQYF
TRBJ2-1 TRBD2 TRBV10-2 CATRTSGYNEQFF
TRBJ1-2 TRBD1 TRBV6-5 CASGTGGGYTF
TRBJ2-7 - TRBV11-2 CASSPGWVEQYF
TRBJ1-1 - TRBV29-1 CSVDSNTEAFF
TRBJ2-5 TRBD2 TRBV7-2 CASSPRSGTSGRETQYF
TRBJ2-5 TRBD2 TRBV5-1 CASSPLRLAGETQYF
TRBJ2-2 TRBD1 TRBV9 CASSGDSTGAGELFF